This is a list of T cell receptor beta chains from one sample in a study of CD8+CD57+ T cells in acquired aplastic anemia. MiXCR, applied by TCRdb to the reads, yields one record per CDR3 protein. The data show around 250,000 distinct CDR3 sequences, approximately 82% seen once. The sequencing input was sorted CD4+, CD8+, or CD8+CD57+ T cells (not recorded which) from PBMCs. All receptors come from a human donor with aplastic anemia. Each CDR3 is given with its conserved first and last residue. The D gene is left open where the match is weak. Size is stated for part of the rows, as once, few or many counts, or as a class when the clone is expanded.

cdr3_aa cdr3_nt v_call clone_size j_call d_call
CASSLGSGTQWF TGTGCCAGCAGCCTAGGGTCGGGTACGCAGTGGTTT TRBV9 . TRBJ2-3 .
CASSLVLRKETQFF TGTGCCAGCAGCTTGGTCCTCAGGAAAGAGACCCAGTTCTTC TRBV7-9 . TRBJ2-1 .
CASSGTQTSYNEQFF TGTGCCAGTAGCGGGACACAGACTTCTTACAATGAGCAGTTCTTC TRBV19 . TRBJ2-1 .
CASSFHAGVTDTQYF TGTGCTAGCAGCTTTCATGCGGGCGTCACAGATACGCAGTATTTT TRBV11-3 . TRBJ2-3 .
CASSQEKDGGAAVQFF TGCGCCAGCAGCCAAGAAAAGGATGGGGGGGCCGCGGTGCAGTTCTTC TRBV4-1 many TRBJ2-1 .
CASSRPGGHYGYTQFF TGTGCCAGCAGCCGTCCCGGGGGCCACTATGGCTACACCCAGTTCTTC TRBV7-9 . TRBJ2-1 .
CSVGTSQETQYF TGCAGCGTTGGGACAAGCCAAGAGACCCAGTACTTC TRBV29-1 . TRBJ2-5 .
CSARAPLAGGPDTQYF TGCAGTGCTAGAGCACCCTTAGCGGGAGGTCCCGATACGCAGTATTTT TRBV20-1 few TRBJ2-3 TRBD2
CASSAGTSGIDTQKLFF TGTGCCAGCAGCGCCGGGACTAGCGGGATAGATACGCAAAAACTGTTTTTT TRBV9 few TRBJ1-4 .
CASGDGGADPQYFYTF TGTGCCAGCGGGGACGGGGGCGCAGATCCGCAGTATTTTTACACCTTC TRBV7-8 . TRBJ1-2 .
CATSGRGRAYGEYF TGTGCCACCAGCGGCCGGGGCCGAGCCTACGGGGAGTACTTC TRBV7-9 . TRBJ2-7 .
CASSGRGRPYKQYF TGTGCCAGCAGCGGCCGGGGCCGTCCCTACAAGCAGTACTTC TRBV7-8 . TRBJ2-7 .
CASSLAHGPKENHQYF TGTGCCAGCAGCTTAGCCCACGGCCCAAAAGAGAACCACCAGTACTTC TRBV7-6 . TRBJ2-5 .
CASSFSGDEQFFGF . TRBV7-3 . TRBJ2-3 .
CASSLVGLYETKFF TGTGCCAGCAGCTTAGTGGGACTTTACGAGACCAAGTTCTTC TRBV7-9 . TRBJ2-5 .
CASSHERRAGKNEQFF TGCGCCAGCAGCCATGAAAGAAGAGCGGGAAAAAATGAGCAGTTCTTC TRBV7-9 . TRBJ2-1 TRBD2
CASSLAGGGVKTQYF TGTGCCAGCAGCTTAGCGGGAGGCGGCGTAAAGACGCAGTATTTT TRBV7-8 . TRBJ2-3 .
CASSLAADTQYF TGCGCCAGCAGCTTGGCGGCAGATACGCAGTATTTT TRBV5-1 many TRBJ2-3 .
CASSLARGADTEHFF TGTGCCAGCAGCTTAGCACGGGGCGCCGATACGGAGCATTTCTTC TRBV7-8 . TRBJ2-1 .
CASSLDGRRHEQYF TGCGCCAGCAGCTTAGACGGACGGAGGCACGAGCAGTACTTC TRBV5-1 . TRBJ2-7 .
CASSYGQGRGYGYTF TGTGCCAGCAGCTACGGACAGGGGAGGGGCTATGGCTACACCTTC TRBV7-8 . TRBJ1-2 TRBD1
CASSLAQGSAYEQYF TGCGCCAGCAGCTTGGCACAGGGGAGCGCCTACGAGCAGTACTTC TRBV5-1 . TRBJ2-7 TRBD1
CASSFGSRGAQHF TGTGCCAGCAGTTTTGGATCCCGTGGAGCCCAGCATTTT TRBV7-8 . TRBJ1-5 .
CASSKAGGHLNEHF TGTGCCAGCAGCAAAGCGGGGGGCCACCTAAATGAGCATTTT TRBV9 . TRBJ1-5 .
CASGDEGTDTQDFF TGTGCCAGCGGCGACGAGGGCACAGATACGCAGGATTTCTTT TRBV2 . TRBJ1-1 .
CATRLRRSGQSDEQFF TGTGCCACCAGACTGCGTAGAAGCGGGCAGAGCGATGAGCAGTTCTTC TRBV5-1 . TRBJ2-1 .
CATSLGGVADEQYF TGTGCCACCAGCTTAGGGGGAGTAGCCGACGAGCAGTATTTC TRBV7-8 . TRBJ2-7 .
CASSFEGGDKQHF TGCGCCAGCAGCTTCGAAGGGGGCGATAAGCAGCATTTT TRBV4-1 . TRBJ1-5 TRBD1
CASARSDTLNYGYEQYF TGTGCCAGCGCTAGATCCGACACTCTCAACTATGGCTACGAGCAGTACTTC TRBV6-2/TRBV6-3 . TRBJ2-7 .
CASSGYQNSYNEHGYTF TGTGCCAGCAGCGGATACCAGAACTCCTACAATGAGCATGGCTACACCTTC TRBV9 . TRBJ1-2 .
CASSTEGTCGETQYF TGTGCCAGCAGCACTGAGGGGACCTGTGGGGAGACCCAGTACTTC TRBV7-2 . TRBJ2-5 .
CASSLAGGPERQEQFF TGTGCCAGCAGCTTAGCGGGAGGCCCCGAGAGGCAGGAGCAGTTCTTC TRBV7-8 few TRBJ2-1 .
CASGDGGTQAQYFGPGF . TRBV2 . TRBJ1-1 .
CASSLGGSSGANVLTF TGTGCCAGCAGCTTAGGGGGTAGCAGCGGAGCTAACGTCCTGACTTTC TRBV9 . TRBJ2-6 .
CASSSDTGSQPLFF TGTGCCAGCAGCTCGGATACAGGGAGTCAACCCCTCTTCTTT TRBV7-6 . TRBJ1-6 .
CASSVGADYFDAFLTF TGTGCCAGCAGCGTAGGGGCTGACTACTTCGACGCTTTCCTGACTTTC TRBV9 . TRBJ2-6 .
CASGEGGTDRQDVQFF TGTGCCAGCGGGGAGGGGGGCACAGACAGGCAGGATGTGCAGTTCTTC TRBV2 once TRBJ2-1 .
CASSFQRGGGDDEF TGTGCCAGCAGCTTTCAAAGAGGCGGGGGGGACGATGAGTTC TRBV7-9 . TRBJ2-7 TRBD2
CATSLASGPETQYF TGTGCCACCAGCTTAGCCAGCGGGCCAGAGACGCAGTACTTC TRBV7-8 few TRBJ2-5 .
CASSCAGTFRYF TGTGCCAGCAGTTGTGCTGGGACTTTTCGATACTTC TRBV7-3 . TRBJ2-4 .
CASGDGGTNTQQFF TGTGCCAGCGGTGACGGGGGCACAAATACGCAGCAGTTTTTT TRBV2 few TRBJ1-5 .
CASSVEGAPDTQYHF TGTGCCAGCAGCGTAGAGGGGGCCCCCGATACGCAGTATCACTTT TRBV7-8 . TRBJ1-6 TRBD1
CASRETGSHYGYNF TGTGCCAGCAGAGAGACAGGTTCGCACTATGGCTACAACTTC TRBV15 . TRBJ1-2 .
CASSLGLQGVSNTGELFF TGTGCCAGCAGCCTAGGATTACAAGGGGTTTCGAACACCGGGGAGCTGTTTTTT TRBV11-3 . TRBJ2-2 .
CASGVGLADTDYQYF TGTGCCAGCGGCGTAGGACTAGCGGATACAGATTATCAGTATTTT TRBV2 . TRBJ2-3 TRBD2